Listed below are T cell receptor beta chains from one sample, sequenced in a study of T cells in Graves' hyperthyroidism and ophthalmopathy. A single record per CDR3 protein comes from TCRdb applying MiXCR to the multiplex PCR reads. Of 200,000 to 300,000 distinct CDR3 sequences listed, about a sixth are singletons. The sequencing sample was made of blood. These receptors were obtained from a woman aged 18-30 years with Graves' ophthalmopathy. CDR3s include the opening cysteine and the closing phenylalanine or tryptophan. The D gene is left open where the match is weak. The size field is filled for only some rows; it gives once, few, many or a size class.

TRBV4-3	many	TRBD2	TRBJ2-1	CASSQDPPGLAYNEQFF	TGCGCCAGCAGCCAAGATCCTCCGGGACTAGCTTACAATGAGCAGTTCTTC
TRBV7-2	many	-	TRBJ1-2	CASSLERNYGYTF	TGTGCCAGCAGCTTAGAGCGGAACTATGGCTACACCTTC
TRBV5-1	-	-	TRBJ1-4	CASSLFGASGEKLFF	TGCGCCAGCAGCTTGTTCGGGGCCTCCGGGGAAAAACTGTTTTTT
TRBV12-3/TRBV12-4	-	TRBD1	TRBJ2-3	CASSLGGLIDRVTDTQYF	TGTGCCAGCAGTTTAGGCGGGCTTATTGACAGGGTGACAGATACGCAGTATTTT
TRBV5-4	-	-	TRBJ2-5	CASSLKASFGLQQETQYF	TGTGCCAGCAGCTTAAAGGCCAGCTTCGGGCTACAACAAGAGACCCAGTACTTC
TRBV6-1	many	-	TRBJ1-1	CASSLKDPASTEAFF	TGTGCCAGCAGTCTAAAAGATCCAGCGAGCACTGAAGCTTTCTTT
TRBV28	few	TRBD2	TRBJ2-3	CASNPTVRTSGRTDTQYF	TGTGCCAGCAACCCAACGGTGAGGACTAGCGGGAGGACAGATACGCAGTATTTT
TRBV7-2	many	TRBD1	TRBJ2-2	CASSSTGGTGELFF	TGTGCCAGCAGCTCGACAGGGGGAACCGGGGAGCTGTTTTTT
TRBV28	many	-	TRBJ1-6	CASRPGTRNSPLHF	TGTGCCAGCAGGCCCGGGACGAGGAATTCACCCCTCCACTTT
TRBV12-5	many	-	TRBJ1-2	CASGPDWGRKNYGYTF	TGTGCTAGTGGCCCGGATTGGGGGAGAAAGAACTATGGCTACACCTTC
TRBV6-5	many	-	TRBJ2-3	CASSYGTFNGDTQYF	TGTGCCAGCAGTTACGGGACCTTCAACGGAGATACGCAGTATTTT
TRBV7-2	-	-	TRBJ1-3	CASSTPGNTIYF	TGTGCCAGCAGCACCCCCGGAAACACCATATATTTT
TRBV13	many	-	TRBJ1-2	CASSEGTSNRNGYTF	TGTGCCAGCAGCGAAGGGACCTCTAATCGGAATGGCTACACCTTC
TRBV2	many	-	TRBJ2-3	CASSGYKGRDTQYF	TGTGCCAGCAGCGGTTACAAAGGCAGAGATACGCAGTATTTT
TRBV12-3/TRBV12-4	many	TRBD1	TRBJ2-1	CARRPGQGHNEQFF	TGTGCCAGACGTCCGGGACAGGGTCACAATGAGCAGTTCTTC
TRBV28	many	-	TRBJ2-7	CASSLPRQSEQYF	TGTGCCAGCAGTTTACCCCGACAGTCCGAGCAGTACTTC
TRBV6-1	many	-	TRBJ2-3	CASSEWRGPTDTQYF	TGTGCCAGCAGTGAGTGGAGGGGGCCCACAGATACGCAGTATTTT
TRBV28	many	-	TRBJ2-2	CASSFDPNTGELFF	TGTGCCAGCAGTTTTGACCCGAACACCGGGGAGCTGTTTTTT
TRBV9	few	TRBD1	TRBJ2-7	CASSVDPQGAYEQYF	TGTGCCAGCAGCGTAGACCCGCAGGGGGCCTACGAGCAGTACTTC
TRBV11-2	many	TRBD2	TRBJ2-1	CASSLDLAGQNEQFF	TGTGCCAGCAGCTTAGACCTAGCGGGACAGAATGAGCAGTTCTTC
TRBV19	few	-	TRBJ2-1	CASSITGNNEQFF	TGTGCCAGTAGTATCACCGGGAACAATGAGCAGTTCTTC
TRBV20-1	many	TRBD2	TRBJ2-6	CSARGEGTSGANVLTF	TGCAGTGCTAGAGGGGAGGGCACTTCTGGGGCCAACGTCCTGACTTTC
TRBV3-2	-	-	TRBJ2-3	CASSLSGVRDTQYF	TGTGCCAGCAGCCTTTCGGGGGTAAGAGATACGCAGTATTTT